The following is a T cell receptor (beta chain) sequence with its context. Method: immunoSEQ multiplex PCR; TCRdb's copy keeps in-frame clones and lacks some. The sample contains just over 300,000 clones, 85% to 90% of which appear only once. This sample was included in a study of blood T cell repertoires in COVID-19. The sequencing input was peripheral blood. The clonotype comes from a woman between 25 and 40 years old with COVID-19, enrolled during active disease.

The chain's CDR3 is CASRADRNTEAFF. CDR3 bases: TGTGCCAGCAGGGCCGACAGGAACACTGAAGCTTTCTTT. V gene TRBV5-4 combines with J gene TRBJ1-1, with a tentative D call TRBD1 (5 bases). There are 13 residues in the CDR3. The germline V gene encodes CDR1 SGHNT and CDR2 YYREEE (reference sequence). V lost 5 bases to trimming and J lost 1 base, with 9 bases between them.